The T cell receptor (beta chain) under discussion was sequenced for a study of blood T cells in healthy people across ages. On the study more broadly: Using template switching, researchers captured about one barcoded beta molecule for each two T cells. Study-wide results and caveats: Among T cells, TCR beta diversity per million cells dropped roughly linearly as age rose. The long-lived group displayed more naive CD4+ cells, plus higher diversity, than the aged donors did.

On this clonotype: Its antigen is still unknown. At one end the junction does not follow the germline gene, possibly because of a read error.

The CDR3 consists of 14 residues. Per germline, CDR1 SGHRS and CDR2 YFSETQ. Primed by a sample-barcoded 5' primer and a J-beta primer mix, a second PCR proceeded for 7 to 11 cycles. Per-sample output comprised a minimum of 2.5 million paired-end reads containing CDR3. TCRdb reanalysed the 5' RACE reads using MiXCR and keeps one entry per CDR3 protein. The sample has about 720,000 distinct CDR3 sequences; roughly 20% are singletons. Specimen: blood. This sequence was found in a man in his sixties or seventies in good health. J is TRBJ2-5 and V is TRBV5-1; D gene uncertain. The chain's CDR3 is CTSSFTSQGETQYF. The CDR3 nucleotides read TGCACCAGCAGCTTTACTTCGCAAGGAGAGACCCAGTACTTC.